This T cell receptor (beta chain) was retrieved from a study of T cell changes during pregnancy in multiple sclerosis. Sequencing used immunoSEQ multiplex PCR; TCRdb keeps in-frame clones, though not all of them. The sample consists of about 40,000 clones, around 90% of them appearing once. This sequence originates from a female donor in good health, enrolled as a control in a pregnancy study. Sequencing was performed on CD4+ T cells from peripheral blood mononuclear cells, taken in the third trimester of pregnancy.

The CDR3 nucleotides read TGTGCCAGCACCCTTCCAGGGAGGACTAGCGGGGAAGTGAATACGCAGTATTTT. Its translation is CASTLPGRTSGEVNTQYF. The chain uses TRBV7-9 and TRBJ2-3; 12 bases agree with TRBD2. The CDR3 runs to 18 residues. V lost 7 bases to trimming and J lost 7 bases; unmatched junction nucleotides: 18. In germline, CDR1 is SEHNR, CDR2 FQNEAQ (reference sequence).